Shown below are 19 T cell receptor beta chains from a single sample sequenced in a study of T-cell reconstitution after alpha-beta-depleted transplantation in children. Library preparation (for TCRbeta) was performed with unique molecular identifiers. TCRdb independently ran MiXCR on the PCR reads; one entry per CDR3 protein. The sample contains just over 200,000 distinct CDR3 sequences, approximately 8.4% of which appear only once. Sequences were derived from PBMCs, mostly from graft donor cells, sampled 360 days after TCRalphabeta/CD19-depleted stem cell transplant. The receptors stem from a male patient aged 2 to 10 who had a stem cell transplant for acute myeloid leukemia, so the T cells may come from the graft donor.

This clonotype was seen repeatedly, ten times or more. The chain combines TRBV20-1 with TRBJ1-2; weak D call: TRBD1 (5 bases). The CDR3 consists of 14 residues. The V and J ends lost 2 bases and 8 bases respectively, with 18 bases between them. Germline V gives CDR1 DFQATT, CDR2 SNEGSKA (reference sequence). Written as DNA, the CDR3 is TGCAGTGCTAGATGGGGGGTGTCTTCCGAGGGCTACACCTTC. As protein: CSARWGVSSEGYTF.

This clonotype was seen at least ten times. J is TRBJ2-7 and V is TRBV12-5; D gene uncertain. V was pared by 3 bases and J by 9 bases, with 12 bases between. The germline gives CDR1 LGHNT, CDR2 FRNRAP. The CDR3 covers 12 residues. The CDR3 nucleotides are TGTGCTAGTGGTTTAGTTTTGGAAAGGCAGTACTTC. Amino acid sequence: CASGLVLERQYF.

This clonotype was seen ten or more times. V usage is TRBV6-5 and J usage is TRBJ1-1, with TRBD1 matching over 8 bases. CDR1 and CDR2 (germline): MNHEY, SVGAGI. Trimming removed 6 bases from V and 1 base from J; junction bases left unmatched: 10. This CDR3 spans 16 amino acids. In DNA form, the CDR3 reads TGTGCCAGCAGCTCCCAAACCGGGACAGGGAACACTGAAGCTTTCTTT. This sequence encodes CASSSQTGTGNTEAFF.

V gene TRBV12-3 or TRBV12-4 combines with J gene TRBJ1-5, with 10 bases that match TRBD1. Losses at the gene ends were 6 bases for V and 3 bases for J; bases not matched to a gene: 5. This CDR3 is 15 amino acids long. Here the CDR3 DNA reads TGTGCCAGCAGCTCCGGGACAGGGGACAATCAGCCCCAGCATTTT. Its translation: CASSSGTGDNQPQHF.

Many counts were recorded for this clonotype. The chain uses TRBV12-3 or TRBV12-4 and TRBJ2-1; D remains unclear. The length of the CDR3 is 13 residues. Trimming removed 7 bases from V and 4 bases from J, with 11 bases in between. The CDR3 DNA reads as TGTGCCAGCACTGGGCTCCTTTACAATGAGCAGTTCTTC. Residues: CASTGLLYNEQFF.

In this sample, this clonotype turned up a few times. The rearrangement uses TRBV21-1 and TRBJ2-7. TRBV21-1 is reported as a pseudogene. The CDR3 is made up of 11 amino acids. CDR3 in amino acids: CASSKGLEQYV. DNA of the CDR3: TGTGCCAGCAGCAAAGGGCTCGAGCAGTACGTC.

At least ten counts were recorded for this clonotype. The genes are TRBV5-1 and TRBJ2-7; D not resolved. The germline CDR1 and CDR2 sequences are SGHRS and YFSETQ. This CDR3 is built from 13 residues. V lost 5 bases and J 3 bases, leaving 12 bases between the germline ends. The CDR3 nucleotides read TGCGCCAGCAGACCCACTCAGGACTACGAGCAGTACTTC. Translating gives CASRPTQDYEQYF.

The chain employs TRBV7-9 and TRBJ2-7; the match to TRBD1 covers 7 bases. The CDR3 has 17 residues. Germline loops: CDR1 SEHNR, CDR2 FQNEAQ (reference sequence). V was clipped by 6 bases and J by 4 bases; unmatched bases: 18. CDR3 in amino acids: CASSPNPSRQGAYEQYV. CDR3 DNA: TGTGCCAGCAGTCCCAACCCTTCCCGACAGGGTGCTTACGAGCAGTACGTC.

Here the CDR3 DNA reads TGCGCCAGCCGACAGGTAGACAATGAGCAGTTCTTC. Translated, it gives CASRQVDNEQFF. V gene TRBV10-2 combines with J gene TRBJ2-1, with a possible D match to TRBD1 (6 bases). The CDR3 totals 12 residues. The germline V gene has CDR1 WSHSY and CDR2 SAAADI. Trimming stripped 8 bases from V and 5 bases from J, with 10 bases between.

This clonotype occurred a few times. This chain links TRBV7-3 with TRBJ1-1; 7 bases match TRBD1. The CDR3 has 13 residues. Trimming cost V 6 bases and J 3 bases; bases outside gene matches: 4. Germline CDR1 and CDR2: SGHTA and FQGTGA. As DNA, the CDR3 is TGTGCCAGCAGATGGGACAGAGACACTGAAGCTTTCTTT. Amino acid sequence: CASRWDRDTEAFF.

This clonotype was counted at least ten times. J is TRBJ2-2 and V is TRBV20-1; 9 bases map to TRBD2. Per the germline V gene, CDR1 is DFQATT and CDR2 is SNEGSKA (reference sequence). The CDR3 contains 13 residues. The junction had 4 bases not matched to a gene; V was cut back by 6 bases and J by 5 bases. CDR3 nucleotides: TGCAGTGCGCGGGAGGGCCTGACCGGGGAGCTGTTTTTT. It yields the protein CSAREGLTGELFF.

The table lists this clonotype with many counts. This chain links TRBV6-2 or TRBV6-3 with TRBJ2-2, with 10 bases matching TRBD1. V trimming: 6 bases; J trimming: 7 bases; junction bases outside the gene matches: 5. This CDR3 has 14 residues. CDR1 is MNHEY and CDR2 is SVGEGT in the germline V gene. CDR3 bases: TGTGCCAGCAGCAGGGACAGGGGCCGCGGGGAGCTGTTTTTT. Encoded protein: CASSRDRGRGELFF.

V usage is TRBV12-3 or TRBV12-4 and J usage is TRBJ1-5; no definite D call. Deletions cut 5 bases from V and 1 base from J, with 21 bases between. The CDR3 runs to 18 residues. The CDR3 loop reads CASSRRQLGGSSNQPQHF. The CDR3 coding sequence is TGTGCCAGCAGTCGCCGTCAATTAGGCGGTTCGAGCAATCAGCCCCAGCATTTT.

V and J are TRBV5-1 and TRBJ1-2, with a tentative D call TRBD1 (6 bases). With 0 bases removed from V and 5 bases from J, the gap between germline ends came to 8 bases. Germline loops: CDR1 SGHRS, CDR2 YFSETQ. This CDR3 comprises 13 residues. Here the CDR3 DNA reads TGCGCCAGCAGCTTGGTCACAGGGTATGGCTACACCTTC. Amino acid sequence: CASSLVTGYGYTF.

This clonotype occurred many times. This chain joins TRBV4-3 and TRBJ2-1; D is tentatively TRBD1 or TRBD2 (5 bases each). Deletions cut 2 bases from V and 15 bases from J, with 14 bases between. Germline CDR1 is LGHNA and CDR2 is YSLEER. The length of the CDR3 is 12 residues. The CDR3 DNA sequence: TGCGCCAGCAGCCAAACTGGGGGAGACGGGTTCTTC. As protein: CASSQTGGDGFF.

This clonotype was observed a handful of times. The chain recombines TRBV12-3 or TRBV12-4 with TRBJ1-2; D is perhaps TRBD1 (5 bases). There are 14 residues in the CDR3. Trimming removed 6 bases at V and 4 bases at J, with 15 bases between. The CDR3 loop reads CASRPGTAGYGYTF. In DNA, the CDR3 is TGTGCCAGCAGACCGGGGACGGCGGGCTATGGCTACACCTTC.

In this sample, this clonotype turned up many times. The chain recombines TRBV6-4 with TRBJ2-3; D remains ambiguous. The CDR3 extends over 13 amino acids. V was pared by 5 bases and J by 2 bases, with 8 bases between. Per the germline V gene, CDR1 is MRHNA and CDR2 is SNTAGT. The CDR3: CASSRQPTDTQYF. The CDR3 coding sequence is TGTGCCAGCAGTCGGCAGCCCACAGATACGCAGTATTTT.

This clonotype was observed at least ten times. The chain joins TRBV5-1 to TRBJ1-1; D uncertain. The CDR3 is 14 amino acids. V was trimmed by 0 bases and J by 8 bases, leaving 14 bases between them. Germline V gives CDR1 SGHRS, CDR2 YFSETQ. CDR3 DNA sequence: TGCGCCAGCAGCTTGGAGCCAGCGAAAATCGAAGCTTTCTTT. It is translated as CASSLEPAKIEAFF.

Only a few counts were recorded for this clonotype. The chain carries TRBV20-1 and TRBJ1-1, with TRBD1 as a possible D gene (6 bases). V was clipped by 1 base and J by 0 bases, with 18 bases between them. CDR1 is DFQATT and CDR2 is SNEGSKA in the germline V gene (reference sequence). This CDR3 contains 17 residues. CDR3 sequence (DNA): TGCAGTGCTAGAGTCCTTGGGGGGGGCCGTATGAACACTGAAGCTTTCTTT. It encodes CSARVLGGGRMNTEAFF.